The 5 T cell receptor beta chains in this list originate from one sample, sequenced in a study of blood T cell repertoires in COVID-19. TCRdb keeps only in-frame clones here, not all; method: immunoSEQ multiplex PCR. The sample gives about 38,000 clones, 94% of which show up once; around 4% is in the top ten. The specimen sequenced was peripheral blood. Source of these receptors: a human donor with active COVID-19. The donor label of this sample is uncertain.

The chain uses TRBV24-1 and TRBJ2-1; 12 bases align to TRBD2. CDR1 is KGHDR and CDR2 is SFDVKD in the germline V gene. The CDR3 spans 18 residues. Trimming took 4 bases from V and 3 from J; bases not matched to a gene: 9. In DNA, the CDR3 is TGTGCCACCAGTGAGTGGACTAGCGGGACCTCTGACTACAATGAGCAGTTCTTC. Amino acids: CATSEWTSGTSDYNEQFF.

This sequence joins TRBV6-5 and TRBJ2-1; 7 positions match TRBD1. Germline-derived CDR1 and CDR2 are MNHEY and SVGAGI. The V segment lost 2 bases and the J segment 6 bases; nucleotides outside the gene matches: 7. This CDR3 comprises 15 residues. The CDR3 sequence is CASSYRGHGFNEQFF. The CDR3 nucleotides read TGTGCCAGCAGTTACAGGGGGCACGGTTTCAATGAGCAGTTCTTC.

The chain is built from TRBV4-2 and TRBJ2-2; D gene uncertain. This CDR3 has 13 amino acids. Germline CDR1 and CDR2: LGHNA and YNFKEQ. The V and J ends lost 0 bases and 9 bases respectively, with 8 bases between them. The CDR3: CASSQDAGRELFF. CDR3 sequence (DNA): TGTGCCAGCAGCCAAGATGCTGGCCGGGAGCTGTTTTTT.

The chain links TRBV29-1 to TRBJ2-7; 9 nucleotides match TRBD1. The V segment lost 6 bases and the J segment 4 bases; nucleotides outside the gene matches: 10. Germline V gene data show CDR1 as SQVTM and CDR2 as ANQGSEA. There are 14 residues in the CDR3. The CDR3 DNA follows: TGCAGCGTCACCGCCGGGACAGGGCGGTACGAGCAGTACTTC. It specifies CSVTAGTGRYEQYF.

This clone has just one count. V usage is TRBV7-2 and J usage is TRBJ2-6, with D maybe TRBD1 (6 bases). Germline CDR1 reads SGHTA; CDR2 reads FQGNSA. V lost 1 base and J 4 bases, leaving 11 bases between the germline ends. The CDR3 length is 16 residues. This chain's CDR3 is CASSLVGAVGANVLTF. The CDR3, as DNA: TGTGCCAGCAGCTTAGTGGGGGCGGTGGGGGCCAACGTCCTGACTTTC. Full variable domain (remainder filled in from reference TRBV7-2 and TRBJ2-6): GAGVSQSPSNKVTEKGKDVELRCDPISGHTALYWYRQSLGQGLEFLIYFQGNSAPDKSGLPSDRFSAERTGGSVSTLTIQRTQQEDSAVYLCASSLVGAVGANVLTFGAGSRLTVL.